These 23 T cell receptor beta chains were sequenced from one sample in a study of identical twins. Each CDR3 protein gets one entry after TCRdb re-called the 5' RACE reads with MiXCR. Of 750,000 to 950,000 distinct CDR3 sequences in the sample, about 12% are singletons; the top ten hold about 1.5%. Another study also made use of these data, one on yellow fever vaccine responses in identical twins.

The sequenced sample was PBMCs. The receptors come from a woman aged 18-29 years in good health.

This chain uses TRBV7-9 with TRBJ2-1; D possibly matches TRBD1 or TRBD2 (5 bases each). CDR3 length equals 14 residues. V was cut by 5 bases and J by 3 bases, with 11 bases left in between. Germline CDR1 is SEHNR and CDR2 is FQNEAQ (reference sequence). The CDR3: CASSEGGGYNEQFF. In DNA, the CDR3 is TGTGCCAGCAGCGAGGGTGGGGGCTACAATGAGCAGTTCTTC.

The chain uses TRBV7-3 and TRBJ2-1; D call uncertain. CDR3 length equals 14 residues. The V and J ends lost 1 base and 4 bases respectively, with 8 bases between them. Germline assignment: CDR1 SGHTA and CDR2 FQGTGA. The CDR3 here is CASSLSSMYNEQFF. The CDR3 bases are TGTGCCAGCAGCTTAAGTTCCATGTACAATGAGCAGTTCTTC.

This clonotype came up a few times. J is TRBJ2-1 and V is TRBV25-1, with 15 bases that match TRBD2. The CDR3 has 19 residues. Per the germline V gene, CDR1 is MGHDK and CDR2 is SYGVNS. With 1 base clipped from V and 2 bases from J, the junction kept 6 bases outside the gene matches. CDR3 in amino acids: CASSEFRTSGGEAYNEQFF. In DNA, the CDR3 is TGTGCCAGCAGTGAATTTAGGACTAGCGGGGGGGAAGCCTACAATGAGCAGTTCTTC.

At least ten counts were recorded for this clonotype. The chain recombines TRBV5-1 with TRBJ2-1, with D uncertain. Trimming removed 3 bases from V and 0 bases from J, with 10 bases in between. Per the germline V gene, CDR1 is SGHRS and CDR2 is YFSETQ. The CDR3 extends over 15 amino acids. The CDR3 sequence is CASSSPTRSYNEQFF. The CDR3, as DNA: TGCGCCAGCAGCTCGCCTACCCGCTCCTACAATGAGCAGTTCTTC.

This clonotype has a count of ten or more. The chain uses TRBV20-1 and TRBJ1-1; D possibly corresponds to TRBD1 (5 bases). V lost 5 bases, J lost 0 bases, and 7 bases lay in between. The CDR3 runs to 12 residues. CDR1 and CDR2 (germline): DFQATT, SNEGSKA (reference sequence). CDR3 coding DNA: TGCAGTGCTTTGACAGTGAACACTGAAGCTTTCTTT. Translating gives CSALTVNTEAFF.

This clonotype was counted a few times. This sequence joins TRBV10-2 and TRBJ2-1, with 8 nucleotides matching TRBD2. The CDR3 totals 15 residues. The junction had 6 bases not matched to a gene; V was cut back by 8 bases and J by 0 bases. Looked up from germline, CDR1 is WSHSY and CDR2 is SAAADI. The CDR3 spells CASVNAGGSYNEQFF. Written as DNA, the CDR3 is TGCGCCAGCGTAAACGCGGGGGGCTCCTACAATGAGCAGTTCTTC.

For the CDR3, the DNA is TGTGCCAGCAGCTCTCACAGGGGCAATGAGCAGTTCTTC. This encodes CASSSHRGNEQFF. This chain connects TRBV7-2 to TRBJ2-1, with 7 positions matching TRBD1. The germline V gene encodes CDR1 SGHTA and CDR2 FQGNSA. V was pared by 4 bases and J by 6 bases, with 3 bases of the junction left unmatched. CDR3 size: 13 residues.

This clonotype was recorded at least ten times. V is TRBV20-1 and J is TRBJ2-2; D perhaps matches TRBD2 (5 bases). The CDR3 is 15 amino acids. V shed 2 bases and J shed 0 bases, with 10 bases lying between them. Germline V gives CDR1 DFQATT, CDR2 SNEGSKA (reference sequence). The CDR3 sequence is CSARKEESNTGELFF. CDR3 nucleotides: TGCAGTGCTAGAAAGGAGGAGTCGAACACCGGGGAGCTGTTTTTT.

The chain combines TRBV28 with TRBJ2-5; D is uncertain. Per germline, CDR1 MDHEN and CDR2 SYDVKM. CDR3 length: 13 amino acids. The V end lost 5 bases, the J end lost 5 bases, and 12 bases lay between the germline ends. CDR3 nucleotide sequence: TGTGCCAGCAGTACCCCGCCCTCCGAGACCCAGTACTTC. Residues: CASSTPPSETQYF.

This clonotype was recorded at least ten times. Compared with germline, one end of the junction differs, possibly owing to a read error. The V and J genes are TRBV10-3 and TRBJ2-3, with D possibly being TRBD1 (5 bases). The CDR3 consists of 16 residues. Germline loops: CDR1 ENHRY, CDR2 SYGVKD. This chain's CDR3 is CAIRDSPDRNTDTQYF. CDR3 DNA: TGTGCCATCCGTGACTCCCCCGACAGAAACACAGATACGCAGTATTTT.

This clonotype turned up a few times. CDR3 sequence: CASSLQGGLTDTQYF. CDR3 in DNA: TGTGCCAGCAGCTTACAGGGGGGCCTCACAGATACGCAGTATTTT. The chain carries TRBV7-9 and TRBJ2-3, with D perhaps TRBD1 (7 bases). The CDR3 spans 15 residues. Germline V CDR1 and CDR2: SEHNR, FQNEAQ (reference sequence). The ends were cut back, 2 bases at V and 2 bases at J, with 11 bases in the middle.

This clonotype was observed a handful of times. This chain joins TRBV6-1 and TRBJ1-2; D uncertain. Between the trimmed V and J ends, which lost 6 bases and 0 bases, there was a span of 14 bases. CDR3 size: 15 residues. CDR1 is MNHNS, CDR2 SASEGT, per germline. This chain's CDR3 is CASRPSSLANYGYTF. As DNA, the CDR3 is TGTGCCAGCAGACCCTCTTCATTAGCTAACTATGGCTACACCTTC.

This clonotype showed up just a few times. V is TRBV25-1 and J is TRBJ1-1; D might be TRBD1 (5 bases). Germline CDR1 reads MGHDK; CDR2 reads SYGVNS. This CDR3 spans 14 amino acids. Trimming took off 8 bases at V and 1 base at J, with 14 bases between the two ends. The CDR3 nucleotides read TGTGCCAGCCAAAAAGGAGGACAGAACACTGAAGCTTTCTTT. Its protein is CASQKGGQNTEAFF.

In DNA, the CDR3 is TGTGCCAGCAGTTTGTACCCGGGACACACCACCGGGGAGCTGTTTTTT. It encodes CASSLYPGHTTGELFF. This chain uses TRBV28 with TRBJ2-2; D may be TRBD1 (6 bases). This CDR3 region has 16 residues. Looked up from germline, CDR1 is MDHEN and CDR2 is SYDVKM. V lost 3 bases and J 4 bases, leaving 15 bases between the germline ends.

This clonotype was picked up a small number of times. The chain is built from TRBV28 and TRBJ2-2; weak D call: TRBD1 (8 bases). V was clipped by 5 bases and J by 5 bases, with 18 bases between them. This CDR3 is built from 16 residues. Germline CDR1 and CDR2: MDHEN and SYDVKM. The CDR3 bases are TGTGCCAGCAGTCAATTCGGACAGGGAGGGACCGGGGAGCTGTTTTTT. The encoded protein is CASSQFGQGGTGELFF.

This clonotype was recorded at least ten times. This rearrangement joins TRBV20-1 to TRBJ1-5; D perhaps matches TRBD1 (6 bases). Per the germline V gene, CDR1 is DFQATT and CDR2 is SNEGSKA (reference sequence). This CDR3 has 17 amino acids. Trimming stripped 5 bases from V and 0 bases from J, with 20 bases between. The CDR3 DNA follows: TGCAGTGCTCCCGTCGTAGGGGGGCAACATAGCAATCAGCCCCAGCATTTT. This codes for CSAPVVGGQHSNQPQHF.

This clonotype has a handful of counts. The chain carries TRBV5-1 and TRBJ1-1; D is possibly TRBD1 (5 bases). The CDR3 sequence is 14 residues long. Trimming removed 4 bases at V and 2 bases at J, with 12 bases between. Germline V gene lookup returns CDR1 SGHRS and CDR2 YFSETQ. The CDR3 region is CASSRRTQNTEAFF. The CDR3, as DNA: TGCGCCAGCAGCCGACGGACACAAAACACTGAAGCTTTCTTT.

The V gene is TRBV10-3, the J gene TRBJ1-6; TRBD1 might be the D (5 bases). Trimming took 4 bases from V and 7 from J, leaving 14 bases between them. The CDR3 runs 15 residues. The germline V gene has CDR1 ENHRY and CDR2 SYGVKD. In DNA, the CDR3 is TGTGCCATCAGTGGGGGGAGGGGCGAGAATTCACCCCTCCACTTT. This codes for CAISGGRGENSPLHF.

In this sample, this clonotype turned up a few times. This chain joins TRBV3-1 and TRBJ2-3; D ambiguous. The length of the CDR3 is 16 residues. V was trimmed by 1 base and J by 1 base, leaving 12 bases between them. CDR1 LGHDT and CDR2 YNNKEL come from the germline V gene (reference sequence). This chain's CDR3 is CASSQGIVSRTDTQYF. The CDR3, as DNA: TGTGCCAGCAGCCAAGGAATTGTTTCCCGCACAGATACGCAGTATTTT.

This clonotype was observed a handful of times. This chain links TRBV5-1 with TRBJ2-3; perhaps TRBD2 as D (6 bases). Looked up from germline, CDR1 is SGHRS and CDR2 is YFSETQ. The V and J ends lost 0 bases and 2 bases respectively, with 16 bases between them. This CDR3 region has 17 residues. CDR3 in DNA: TGCGCCAGCAGCTTGGGATTACGGGAGCCCCCCACAGATACGCAGTATTTT. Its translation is CASSLGLREPPTDTQYF.

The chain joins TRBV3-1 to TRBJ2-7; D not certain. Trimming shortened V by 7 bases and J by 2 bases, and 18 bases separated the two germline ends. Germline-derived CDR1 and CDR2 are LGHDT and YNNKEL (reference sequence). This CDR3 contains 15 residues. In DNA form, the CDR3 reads TGTGCCAGCACCCCGGACCGTCAGTGGCCCTACGAGCAGTACTTC. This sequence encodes CASTPDRQWPYEQYF.

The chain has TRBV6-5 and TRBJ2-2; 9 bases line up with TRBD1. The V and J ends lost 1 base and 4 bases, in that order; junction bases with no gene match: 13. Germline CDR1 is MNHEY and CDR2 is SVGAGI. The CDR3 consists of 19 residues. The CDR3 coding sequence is TGTGCCAGCAGTTACTTCATGGTTCTAGGACAGGGGATCACCGGGGAGCTGTTTTTT. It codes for CASSYFMVLGQGITGELFF.

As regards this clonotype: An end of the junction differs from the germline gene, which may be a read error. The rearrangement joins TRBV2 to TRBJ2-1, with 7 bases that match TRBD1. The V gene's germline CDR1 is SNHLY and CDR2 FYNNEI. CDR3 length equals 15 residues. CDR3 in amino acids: CASREDRAAYNEQFF. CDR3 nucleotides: TGTGCCAGCAGAGAAGACAGGGCCGCCTACAATGAGCAGTTCTTC.